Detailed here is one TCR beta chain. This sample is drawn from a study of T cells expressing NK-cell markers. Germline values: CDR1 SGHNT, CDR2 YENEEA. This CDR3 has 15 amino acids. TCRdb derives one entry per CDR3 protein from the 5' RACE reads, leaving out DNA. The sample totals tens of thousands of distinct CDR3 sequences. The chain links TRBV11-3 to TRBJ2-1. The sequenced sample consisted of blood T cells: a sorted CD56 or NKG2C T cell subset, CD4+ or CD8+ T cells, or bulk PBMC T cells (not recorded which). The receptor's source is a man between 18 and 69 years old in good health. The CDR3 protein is CASSLEEAPYNEQFF.